What follows are 7 T cell receptor beta chains derived from one specimen sequenced in a study of shared clonotypes between healthy human individuals. Clones were read by immunoSEQ multiplex PCR, and TCRdb kept only the in-frame ones, dropping some. The profile covers roughly 2.4 million clones, with 90% to 97% appearing a single time and 0.1% to 0.15% taken by the ten largest. The specimen sequenced was naive CD4+ T cells sorted from blood. Subset meaning: CD45RA+ positively selected. These receptors were obtained from a man aged 18 to 30 in good health.

This chain connects TRBV5-4 to TRBJ2-7, with TRBD1 identical over 7 bases. V shed 3 bases, J shed 3 bases, and the junction held 6 bases outside the gene matches. CDR1 is SGHNT, CDR2 YYREEE, per germline (reference sequence). The length of the CDR3 is 14 residues. The CDR3: CASSSNRGFYEQYF. The DNA of the CDR3 is TGTGCCAGCAGCTCAAACAGGGGTTTCTACGAGCAGTACTTC.

Here the CDR3 DNA reads TGTGCCAGCAGCCCCGGGACGAGGAGCACAGATACGCAGTATTTT. Translation gives CASSPGTRSTDTQYF. The chain links TRBV7-9 to TRBJ2-3, with D tentatively TRBD1 or TRBD2 (5 bases each). The CDR3 extends over 15 amino acids. Germline lookup yields CDR1 SEHNR and CDR2 FQNEAQ (reference sequence). V was pared by 5 bases and J by 0 bases, with 12 bases between.

This chain joins TRBV30 and TRBJ1-4; D gene uncertain. Germline V gives CDR1 GTSNPN, CDR2 SVGIG (reference sequence). V lost 8 bases and J lost 3, with 19 bases in between. This CDR3 region has 15 residues. Here the CDR3 reads CASNAGSSANEKLFF. The CDR3, as DNA: TGTGCCAGCAATGCGGGTTCGTCGGCTAATGAAAAACTGTTTTTT.

As to this clone: This same CDR3 is encoded by further DNA sequences in the sample. The chain links TRBV7-3 to TRBJ2-5, with D tentatively TRBD2 (6 bases). CDR1 SGHTA and CDR2 FQGTGA come from the germline V gene. The CDR3 contains 15 residues. Trimming stripped 0 bases from V and 5 bases from J, with 13 bases between. In DNA form, the CDR3 reads TGTGCCAGCAGCTTAACTGGGACTTCGGGGGAGACCCAGTACTTC. Translation: CASSLTGTSGETQYF.

J is TRBJ2-7 and V is TRBV6-6; the D is unclear. Germline V gene data show CDR1 as MNHNY and CDR2 as SVGAGI (reference sequence). CDR3 size: 16 residues. V lost 2 bases and J lost 0, with 14 bases in between. The CDR3 DNA is TGTGCCAGCAGTTACGGCGGTATGAGTCACTCCTACGAGCAGTACTTC. Residues: CASSYGGMSHSYEQYF.

The chain combines TRBV29-1 with TRBJ2-3; TRBD1 aligns across 10 bases. Germline values: CDR1 SQVTM, CDR2 ANQGSEA. CDR3 length: 14 residues. J gave up 4 bases and V 8 bases, and 9 bases lay outside the gene matches. In DNA, the CDR3 is TGCAGCTCAAACGGGGACAGGGGTTCAGATACGCAGTATTTT. Protein sequence: CSSNGDRGSDTQYF.

V gene TRBV10-1 combines with J gene TRBJ2-3, with 10 bases that match TRBD2. The CDR3 consists of 15 residues. The trim removed 4 bases at V and 1 base at J, leaving 2 bases unmatched. Germline CDR1 reads WNHNN; CDR2 reads SYGVQD (reference sequence). Written as DNA, the CDR3 is TGCGCCAGCAGTGGACTAGCGGGTGGCACAGATACGCAGTATTTT. Amino acids: CASSGLAGGTDTQYF.